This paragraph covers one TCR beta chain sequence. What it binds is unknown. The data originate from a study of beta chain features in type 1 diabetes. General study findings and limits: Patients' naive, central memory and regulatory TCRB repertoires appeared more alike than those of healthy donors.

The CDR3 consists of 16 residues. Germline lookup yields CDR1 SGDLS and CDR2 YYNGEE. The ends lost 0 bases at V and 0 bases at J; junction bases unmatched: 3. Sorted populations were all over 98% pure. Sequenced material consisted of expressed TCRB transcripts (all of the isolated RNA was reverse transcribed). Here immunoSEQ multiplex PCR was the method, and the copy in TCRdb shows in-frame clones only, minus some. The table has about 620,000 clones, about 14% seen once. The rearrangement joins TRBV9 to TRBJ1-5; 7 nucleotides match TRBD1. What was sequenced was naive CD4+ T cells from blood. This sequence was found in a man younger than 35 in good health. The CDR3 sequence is CASSVGQGDSNQPQHF. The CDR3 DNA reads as TGTGCCAGCAGCGTAGGACAGGGTGATAGCAATCAGCCCCAGCATTTT.